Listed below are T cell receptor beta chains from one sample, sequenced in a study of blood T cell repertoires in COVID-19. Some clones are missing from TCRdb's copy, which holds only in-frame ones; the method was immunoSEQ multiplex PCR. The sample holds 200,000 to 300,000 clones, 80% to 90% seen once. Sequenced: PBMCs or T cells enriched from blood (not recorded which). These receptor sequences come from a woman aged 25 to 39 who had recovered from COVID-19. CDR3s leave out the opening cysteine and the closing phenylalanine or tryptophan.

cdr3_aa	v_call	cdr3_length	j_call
ASSGGPGNTIY	TRBV28	11	TRBJ1-3
ASSLRQNTGELF	TRBV27	12	TRBJ2-2
AGRTGGTYNEQF	TRBV28	12	TRBJ2-1
ASSQDWGTGLDQPQH	TRBV4-2	15	TRBJ1-5
ASSVDPSPNYGYT	TRBV9	13	TRBJ1-2
ACNSRGINTGELF	TRBV30	13	TRBJ2-2
ASSPLSTSGRASATDTQY	TRBV18	18	TRBJ2-3
ASSLDRGRGYT	TRBV28	11	TRBJ1-2
ASSSRQGANTGELF	TRBV7-3	14	TRBJ2-2
AWSYSYIAKNIQY	TRBV30	13	TRBJ2-4
ASSSRLAGRETQY	TRBV11-2	13	TRBJ2-5
ASSSRQGIRANYGYT	TRBV5-6	15	TRBJ1-2
ASSNRGTEAF	TRBV19	10	TRBJ1-1
ASTPTLDRGPEKLF	TRBV19	14	TRBJ1-4
ASRWTGSSYEQY	TRBV7-2	12	TRBJ2-7
ASSPQLSGIMGEKLF	TRBV18	15	TRBJ1-4
ATRGVDEQF	TRBV24-1	9	TRBJ2-1
ASSLSGRGYEQY	TRBV27	12	TRBJ2-7
ASSATGNTEAF	TRBV19	11	TRBJ1-1
ASSLGGGRAGNEQF	TRBV5-1	14	TRBJ2-1
ASSFNRQGLSGNTIY	TRBV7-9	15	TRBJ1-3
SVRAGVSSYEQY	TRBV29-1	12	TRBJ2-7
ASSLGQGGGETQY	TRBV5-1	13	TRBJ2-5
ASSYYYRDYGYT	TRBV5-4	12	TRBJ1-2
ASSLSGGNQPQH	TRBV5-5	12	TRBJ1-5
ASSSSPGGRGAAGELF	TRBV7-7	16	TRBJ2-2
ASSDGTADTTGELF	TRBV11-3	14	TRBJ2-2
ASSPTLAEQF	TRBV27	10	TRBJ2-1
ASSHLDSPLH	TRBV4-3	10	TRBJ1-6
ASSLDVDITEAF	TRBV5-5	12	TRBJ1-1
ASSNSGSYNEQF	TRBV7-2	12	TRBJ2-1
ASSLERNTEAF	TRBV6-5	11	TRBJ1-1
ASSFRDSYGYT	TRBV27	11	TRBJ1-2
ASSLSGAMNTEAF	TRBV5-1	13	TRBJ1-1
ASSSGTSGTYKQY	TRBV28	13	TRBJ2-7
ASSYSYLGEVEQF	TRBV6-5	13	TRBJ2-1
ASSLGQQNTEAF	TRBV11-2	12	TRBJ1-1
ASLPLATNTGELF	TRBV19	13	TRBJ2-2
ASSLRGTVIYEQY	TRBV28	13	TRBJ2-7
ASSYASDRVNYGYT	TRBV6-5	14	TRBJ1-2
ASSYSGGAF	TRBV6-5	9	TRBJ1-1
ASSLAPGTEWFYEQY	TRBV5-1	15	TRBJ2-7
ASSPGQGGGYGYT	TRBV18	13	TRBJ1-2